What follows are 18 T cell receptor beta chains derived from one specimen sequenced in a study of Ad26.COV2.S vaccination and SARS-CoV-2 variants. Treatment given: some 20 received Ad26.COV2.S at low or high dose, single or two shots; a few received placebo; per-sample allocation not given. Sampling was performed 63 days after the first vaccine or placebo injection. Profiled with immunoSEQ multiplex PCR; TCRdb holds only in-frame clones, not every one. The data contain 380,000 or so clones, 83% of them singletons. The sequences come from peripheral blood, collected in a trial of Ad26.COV2.S vaccine versus placebo. The source is a person between 18 and 60 years old who received the Ad26.COV2.S COVID-19 vaccine or a placebo.

The rearrangement links TRBV9 to TRBJ1-2; 7 bases align to TRBD1. V dropped 0 bases and J dropped 2; count of bases not matched to a gene: 1. This CDR3 has 14 residues. In germline, CDR1 is SGDLS, CDR2 YYNGEE. The chain's CDR3 is CASSVARGNYGYTF. The CDR3 nucleotides read TGTGCCAGCAGCGTAGCCAGGGGGAACTATGGCTACACCTTC.

The CDR3 nucleotides read TGTGCCTGGAGTACCCCCGGGCAGGGGCTATCTGCTTTCTTT. As protein: CAWSTPGQGLSAFF. The chain has TRBV30 and TRBJ1-1; a weak D match, TRBD1 (6 bases). This CDR3 has 14 residues. Germline CDR1 is GTSNPN and CDR2 is SVGIG (reference sequence). Trimming removed 2 bases from V and 11 bases from J, with 21 bases in between.

The chain is built from TRBV3-1 (or the pseudogene TRBV3-2) and TRBJ1-1; D remains unclear. Germline V gives CDR1 LGHDT, CDR2 YNNKEL (reference sequence). This CDR3 spans 15 amino acids. V was pared by 3 bases and J by 0 bases, with 11 bases between. This chain's CDR3 is CASSQSLYMNTEAFF. In nucleotides, the CDR3 is TGTGCCAGCAGCCAGAGCCTATACATGAACACTGAAGCTTTCTTT.

This clone was detected only once. The J gene is TRBJ2-7, the V gene TRBV12-5; D is possibly TRBD1 (6 bases). V dropped 4 bases and J dropped 3 bases, with 10 bases sitting between them. The CDR3 is 13 residues long. CDR1 is LGHNT and CDR2 is FRNRAP in the germline V gene. In DNA form, the CDR3 reads TGTGCTAGTGGTTCGTACAGGGTCTACGAGCAGTACTTC. Translation gives CASGSYRVYEQYF.

This chain uses TRBV3-1 (or the pseudogene TRBV3-2) with TRBJ1-2; 10 bases fit TRBD1. Germline V gives CDR1 LGHDT, CDR2 YNNKEL (reference sequence). The CDR3 is 15 residues long. The junction had 10 bases not matched to a gene; V was cut back by 5 bases and J by 7 bases. In DNA, the CDR3 is TGTGCCAGCAGCTTTCAGACAGGGGGCTCGGGTGGCTACACCTTC. It is translated as CASSFQTGGSGGYTF.

As concerns this clone: The identical CDR3 is also encoded by other nucleotide sequences in the sample. The genes are TRBV5-1 and TRBJ2-1; 10 positions agree with TRBD1. Germline V lookup: CDR1 SGHRS, CDR2 YFSETQ. The CDR3 has 14 amino acids. V lost 3 bases, J lost 4 bases, and 1 base stayed unmatched. CDR3 in amino acids: CASSSGQGYNEQFF. The DNA for the CDR3 is TGCGCCAGCAGCTCGGGACAGGGGTACAATGAGCAGTTCTTC.

This chain connects TRBV6-5 to TRBJ1-5; 9 positions agree with TRBD1. CDR1 is MNHEY and CDR2 is SVGAGI in the germline V gene. The CDR3 is made up of 15 amino acids. Unmatched junction bases numbered 5, after V lost 5 bases and J lost 3 bases. The CDR3 bases are TGTGCCAGCAGTCAGGACAGGGGAACCAATCAGCCCCAGCATTTT. Translated, it gives CASSQDRGTNQPQHF.

The chain couples TRBV19 to TRBJ2-7, with D possibly being TRBD1 or TRBD2 (5 bases each). Germline lookup yields CDR1 LNHDA and CDR2 SQIVND (reference sequence). V was cut by 3 bases and J by 3 bases, with 12 bases left in between. CDR3 size: 14 residues. The CDR3 reads CASSIGSGGYEQYF. In DNA form, the CDR3 reads TGTGCCAGTAGTATCGGCAGTGGGGGCTACGAGCAGTACTTC.

In its sample, this clone was seen a few times. V and J are TRBV4-1 and TRBJ1-5; D is undetermined. The CDR3 spans 14 residues. The ends were cut back, 4 bases at V and 3 bases at J, with 10 bases in the middle. Germline V lookup: CDR1 MGHRA, CDR2 YSYEKL. CDR3 DNA sequence: TGCGCCAGCAGCCCACTACCCAACAATCAGCCCCAGCATTTT. Its translation is CASSPLPNNQPQHF.

V usage is TRBV13 and J usage is TRBJ2-1; D gene ambiguous. Trimming removed 2 bases at V and 0 bases at J, with 11 bases between. The CDR3 is made up of 16 amino acids. Germline V gives CDR1 PRHDT, CDR2 FYEKMQ (reference sequence). Here the CDR3 DNA reads TGTGCCAGCAGCTTACAAGACCCCGTCTCCTACAATGAGCAGTTCTTC. Translated: CASSLQDPVSYNEQFF. Combining the CDR3 with reference TRBV13 and TRBJ2-1 gives the whole variable domain AAGVIQSPRHLIKEKRETATLKCYPIPRHDTVYWYQQGPGQDPQFLISFYEKMQSDKGSIPDRFSAQQFSDYHSELNMSSLELGDSALYFCASSLQDPVSYNEQFFGPGTRLTVL.

The V gene is TRBV19, the J gene TRBJ2-2; possible D gene TRBD1, 6 bases. This CDR3 contains 14 residues. In germline, CDR1 is LNHDA, CDR2 SQIVND (reference sequence). Trimming removed 5 bases from V and 6 bases from J, with 13 bases in between. The CDR3 protein is CASSRSAGAGELFF. DNA for the CDR3: TGTGCCAGTAGTCGTAGTGCAGGGGCCGGGGAGCTGTTTTTT.

The chain's CDR3 is CATSRGYTEAFF. Written as DNA, the CDR3 is TGTGCCACCTCCAGGGGGTACACTGAAGCTTTCTTT. The chain recombines TRBV11-2 with TRBJ1-1, with TRBD1 matching 7 bases. The CDR3 totals 12 residues. Germline V CDR1 and CDR2: SGHAT, FQNNGV. The ends lost 10 bases at V and 3 bases at J; junction bases unmatched: 5.

The chain couples TRBV5-1 to TRBJ2-5, with D possibly being TRBD1 (7 bases). The germline gives CDR1 SGHRS, CDR2 YFSETQ. The V end lost 3 bases, the J end lost 5 bases, and 14 bases lay between the germline ends. The CDR3 has 14 residues. CDR3 sequence (DNA): TGCGCCAGCAGCTGGACAGGTCGGGGGGAGACCCAGTACTTC. Its protein product is CASSWTGRGETQYF.

The rearrangement links TRBV18 to TRBJ2-3; D is uncertain. Trimming took off 5 bases at V and 0 bases at J, with 9 bases between the two ends. This CDR3 has 14 amino acids. Germline V gene lookup returns CDR1 KGHSH and CDR2 LQKENI. The CDR3 is CASSAVPSTDTQYF. The DNA of the CDR3 is TGTGCCAGCTCAGCGGTCCCGAGCACAGATACGCAGTATTTT.

The rearrangement uses TRBV3-1 (or the pseudogene TRBV3-2) and TRBJ2-2, with 7 bases aligning to TRBD1. V shed 0 bases and J 5 bases; nucleotides not matched to a gene: 9. The CDR3 extends over 17 amino acids. CDR1 and CDR2 from the germline V gene are LGHDT and YNNKEL (reference sequence). The CDR3 nucleotides read TGTGCCAGCAGCCAAGAAGACGACAGGGAAAAGACCGGGGAGCTGTTTTTT. It is translated as CASSQEDDREKTGELFF.

This chain uses TRBV5-1 with TRBJ2-1; TRBD1 might be the D (6 bases). The length of the CDR3 is 14 residues. CDR1 is SGHRS, CDR2 YFSETQ, per germline. Deletions cut 4 bases from V and 9 bases from J, with 17 bases between. The DNA of the CDR3 is TGCGCCAGCAGCGCCTTACTAGGGGGTCTTGAGCAGTTCTTC. Translated, it gives CASSALLGGLEQFF.

This chain joins TRBV5-1 and TRBJ1-6, with D possibly matching TRBD1 (6 bases). The germline V gene has CDR1 SGHRS and CDR2 YFSETQ. This CDR3 has 16 residues. Between the trimmed V and J ends, which lost 4 bases and 7 bases, there was a span of 18 bases. Here the CDR3 DNA reads TGCGCCAGCAGCCACGGGCCCGGGGACAAAAATTCACCCCTCCACTTT. This codes for CASSHGPGDKNSPLHF.

The chain employs TRBV7-9 and TRBJ2-2; D could derive from TRBD1 or TRBD2 (6 bases each). The CDR3 is made up of 15 amino acids. The germline V and J ends were trimmed by 2 bases and 8 bases, with 15 bases remaining between them. Germline lookup yields CDR1 SEHNR and CDR2 FQNEAQ (reference sequence). In nucleotides, the CDR3 is TGTGCCAGCAGCTTACCCTCGGGGGCTTCTGGGGAGCTGTTTTTT. Translated, it gives CASSLPSGASGELFF.